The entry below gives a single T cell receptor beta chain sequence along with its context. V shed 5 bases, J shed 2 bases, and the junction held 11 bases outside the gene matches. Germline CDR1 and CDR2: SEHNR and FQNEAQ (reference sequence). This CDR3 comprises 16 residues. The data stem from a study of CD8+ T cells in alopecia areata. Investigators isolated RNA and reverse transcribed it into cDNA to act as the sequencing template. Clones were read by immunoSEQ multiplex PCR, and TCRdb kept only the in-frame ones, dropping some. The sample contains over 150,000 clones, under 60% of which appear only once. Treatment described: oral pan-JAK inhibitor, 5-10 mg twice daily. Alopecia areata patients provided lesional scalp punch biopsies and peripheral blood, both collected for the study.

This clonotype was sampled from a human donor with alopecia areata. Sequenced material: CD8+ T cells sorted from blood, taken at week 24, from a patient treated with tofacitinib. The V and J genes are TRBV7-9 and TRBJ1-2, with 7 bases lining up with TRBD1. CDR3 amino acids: CASSPRQGNYNYGYTF. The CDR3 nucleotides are TGTGCCAGCAGCCCAAGACAGGGTAACTACAACTATGGCTACACCTTC.